This T cell receptor beta chain was recorded in a study of CD8+CD57+ T cells in acquired aplastic anemia. In the study overall: Average DNA yield from sorted CD4+ and CD8+ cells was approximately 3 ug.

Genomic DNA, the template, was used for profiling of the TCR beta VDJ and CDR3. TCRdb reprocessed the reads with MiXCR, giving one entry per CDR3 protein. The top ten hold 1% to 1.5% of the sample, which has under 350,000 distinct CDR3 sequences, approximately 57% seen once. Patients chosen for sequencing had shown CD8+CD57+ cell expansion by flow cytometry. Trimming stripped 4 bases from V and 8 bases from J, with 12 bases between. The CDR3 length is 13 residues. The sample taken for sequencing was sorted CD4+, CD8+, or CD8+CD57+ T cells (not recorded which) from PBMCs. The sequence came from a human donor with aplastic anemia. The chain recombines TRBV12-3 or TRBV12-4 with TRBJ1-5; D gene unclear. The CDR3 loop is CASSSTAEKPQHF. The CDR3, as DNA: TGTGCCAGCAGTTCGACCGCAGAGAAGCCCCAGCATTTT.